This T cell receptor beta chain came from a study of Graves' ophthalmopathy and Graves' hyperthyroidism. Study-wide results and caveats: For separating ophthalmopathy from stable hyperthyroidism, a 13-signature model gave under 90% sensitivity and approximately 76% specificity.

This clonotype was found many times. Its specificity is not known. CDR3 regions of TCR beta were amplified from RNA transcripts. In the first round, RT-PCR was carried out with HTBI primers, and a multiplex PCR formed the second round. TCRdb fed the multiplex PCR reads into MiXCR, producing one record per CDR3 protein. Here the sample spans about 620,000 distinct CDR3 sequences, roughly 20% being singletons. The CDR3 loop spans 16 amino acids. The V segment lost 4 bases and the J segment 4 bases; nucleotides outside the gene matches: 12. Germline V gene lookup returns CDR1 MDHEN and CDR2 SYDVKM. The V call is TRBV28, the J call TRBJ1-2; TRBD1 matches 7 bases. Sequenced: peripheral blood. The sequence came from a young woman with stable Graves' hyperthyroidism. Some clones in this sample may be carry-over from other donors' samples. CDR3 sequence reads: CASSSGTDRDLYGYTF. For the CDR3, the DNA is TGTGCCAGCAGTTCCGGGACAGACAGGGATCTCTATGGCTACACCTTC.